A single sample is the source of the 16 T cell receptor beta chains below, sequenced in a study of OX40 agonist ivuxolimab in advanced cancers. Assay used: immunoSEQ multiplex PCR; TCRdb lists only in-frame clones, some missing. Of 98,000 or so clones listed, approximately 94% were seen once; the top ten hold 0.15% to 0.2%. The sequences come from CD4+ or CD8+ T cells sorted from blood, collected in a trial of the OX40 agonist ivuxolimab. All receptors derive from an adult with an advanced solid tumor such as melanoma, head and neck, liver or kidney cancer.

The chain combines TRBV2 with TRBJ1-5; a possible D gene is TRBD1 (6 bases). The CDR3 extends over 16 amino acids. Germline V gene lookup returns CDR1 SNHLY and CDR2 FYNNEI. The V gene lost 6 bases and the J gene lost 4 bases, with 19 bases spanning the gap. CDR3 protein: CASSRGAGILNQPQHF. In nucleotides, the CDR3 is TGTGCCAGCAGCCGGGGGGCGGGCATATTAAATCAGCCCCAGCATTTT.

This rearrangement joins TRBV19 to TRBJ2-5; possible D gene TRBD1, 5 bases. There are 15 residues in the CDR3. The germline gives CDR1 LNHDA, CDR2 SQIVND (reference sequence). Between the trimmed V and J ends, which lost 3 bases and 1 base, there was a span of 12 bases. CDR3 bases: TGTGCCAGTAGTATCATCCAGGGTGCCCAAGAGACCCAGTACTTC. This codes for CASSIIQGAQETQYF.

V usage is TRBV5-1 and J usage is TRBJ2-7; TRBD2 matches 7 bases. This CDR3 is 13 amino acids long. CDR1 is SGHRS, CDR2 YFSETQ, per germline. V lost 0 bases and J lost 6; bases outside the gene matches: 3. The CDR3 sequence: CASSLEGRGEQYF. CDR3 nucleotides: TGCGCCAGCAGCTTGGAGGGGAGGGGCGAGCAGTACTTC.

The genes are TRBV9 and TRBJ2-5; 10 nucleotides line up with TRBD1. The CDR3 spans 14 residues. From germline, CDR1 is SGDLS and CDR2 YYNGEE. Germline trimming cut 0 bases from V and 5 bases from J; bases unmatched to any gene: 1. As DNA, the CDR3 is TGTGCCAGCAGCGTAGGGGGACAGGGGGAGACCCAGTACTTC. This encodes CASSVGGQGETQYF.

The chain employs TRBV10-2 and TRBJ2-5; D perhaps matches TRBD1 (6 bases). The germline V gene has CDR1 WSHSY and CDR2 SAAADI. Trimming removed 5 bases at V and 5 bases at J, with 18 bases between. The CDR3 has 15 residues. The CDR3 region has the DNA TGCGCCAGCAGTAGTTGGACAGACGCGATGGAGACCCAGTACTTC. Protein sequence: CASSSWTDAMETQYF.

This rearrangement joins TRBV30 to TRBJ2-3, with 11 nucleotides matching TRBD2. The germline CDR1 and CDR2 sequences are GTSNPN and SVGIG (reference sequence). The trim removed 1 base at V and 3 bases at J, leaving 3 bases unmatched. This CDR3 is built from 15 residues. The CDR3 DNA is TGTGCCTGGAGTGAGGGACTAGCGGCTACAGATACGCAGTATTTT. The encoded protein is CAWSEGLAATDTQYF.

In this sample, this clone turned up a few times. The chain recombines TRBV18 with TRBJ2-1; 9 positions agree with TRBD2. This CDR3 is built from 15 residues. Per germline, CDR1 KGHSH and CDR2 LQKENI. J gave up 2 bases and V 1 base, and 0 bases lay outside the gene matches. This CDR3 is CASSPLAGAYNEQFF. Written as DNA, the CDR3 is TGTGCCAGCTCACCACTAGCGGGGGCCTACAATGAGCAGTTCTTC. The full variable domain, rest sourced from reference TRBV18 and TRBJ2-1, is NAGVMQNPRHLVRRRGQEARLRCSPMKGHSHVYWYRQLPEEGLKFMVYLQKENIIDESGMPKERFSAEFPKEGPSILRIQQVVRGDSAAYFCASSPLAGAYNEQFFGPGTRLTVL.

The chain combines TRBV10-3 with TRBJ1-2; perhaps TRBD1 as D (6 bases). The length of the CDR3 is 12 residues. Trimming took off 2 bases at V and 7 bases at J, with 8 bases between the two ends. The germline V gene encodes CDR1 ENHRY and CDR2 SYGVKD. CDR3 protein: CAISEGTTGYTF. For the CDR3, the DNA is TGTGCCATCAGTGAGGGGACAACTGGCTACACCTTC.

This clone occurred a few times. The rearrangement joins TRBV27 to TRBJ1-1; D is perhaps TRBD1 (6 bases). The CDR3 consists of 16 residues. Trimming removed 6 bases from V and 1 base from J, with 18 bases in between. CDR1 MNHEY and CDR2 SMNVEV come from the germline V gene (reference sequence). The CDR3 coding sequence is TGTGCCAGCAGACCACGCTACAGGGAACCGAACACTGAAGCTTTCTTT. Translating gives CASRPRYREPNTEAFF.

This chain uses TRBV6-6 with TRBJ1-1, with 8 bases identical to TRBD1. The CDR3 has 16 amino acids. Germline V gives CDR1 MNHNY, CDR2 SVGAGI (reference sequence). Losses at the gene ends were 5 bases for V and 3 bases for J; bases not matched to a gene: 11. The CDR3 nucleotides read TGTGCCAGCAGTACCCTCCCCAGGGGGCGATACACTGAAGCTTTCTTT. This gives the protein CASSTLPRGRYTEAFF.

The sample holds one count of this clone. The chain couples TRBV27 to TRBJ1-3; D remains ambiguous. The V and J ends lost 2 bases and 2 bases respectively, with 7 bases between them. Germline CDR1 and CDR2: MNHEY and SMNVEV (reference sequence). The CDR3 consists of 14 residues. This CDR3 is CASSLGRTGNTIYF. CDR3 coding DNA: TGTGCCAGCAGTTTAGGGAGAACTGGAAACACCATATATTTT.

The V gene is TRBV28, the J gene TRBJ2-7; D ambiguous. V lost 5 bases and J lost 4, with 9 bases in between. This CDR3 region has 12 residues. Germline lookup yields CDR1 MDHEN and CDR2 SYDVKM. In nucleotides, the CDR3 is TGTGCCAGCAGTCTGCCTAGGTACGAGCAGTACTTC. It translates to CASSLPRYEQYF.

The chain is built from TRBV6-5 and TRBJ1-2; weak D call: TRBD1 (6 bases). Germline V gives CDR1 MNHEY, CDR2 SVGAGI. There are 13 residues in the CDR3. The V gene lost 6 bases and the J gene lost 8 bases, with 16 bases spanning the gap. For the CDR3, the DNA is TGTGCCAGCAGCCTACAGGGAGGGGTAGGCTACACCTTC. Translating it yields CASSLQGGVGYTF.

This chain uses TRBV7-8 with TRBJ1-5; TRBD1 might be the D (6 bases). CDR1 and CDR2 from the germline V gene are SGHVS and FQNEAQ. The CDR3 spans 16 residues. Trimming pared 5 bases from V and 2 bases from J, leaving 16 bases between. The CDR3, as DNA: TGTGCCAGCAGCCAGACAGGAAGTGGGGGCAATCAGCCCCAGCATTTT. Protein product: CASSQTGSGGNQPQHF.

The chain recombines TRBV5-1 with TRBJ2-1, with 8 bases identical to TRBD2. With 0 bases clipped from V and 4 bases from J, the junction kept 12 bases outside the gene matches. CDR3 size: 18 residues. In germline, CDR1 is SGHRS, CDR2 YFSETQ. The CDR3 loop is CASSLGGAPSGLYNEQFF. CDR3 nucleotide sequence: TGCGCCAGCAGCTTGGGCGGTGCTCCTAGCGGGTTATACAATGAGCAGTTCTTC.

The chain uses TRBV27 and TRBJ2-3; 10 nucleotides align to TRBD1. CDR3 length equals 15 residues. Trimming removed 1 base from V and 4 bases from J; junction bases left unmatched: 2. The germline gives CDR1 MNHEY, CDR2 SMNVEV (reference sequence). The CDR3: CASSLWGTGADTQYF. The CDR3 DNA sequence: TGTGCCAGCAGTTTATGGGGGACAGGGGCAGATACGCAGTATTTT.